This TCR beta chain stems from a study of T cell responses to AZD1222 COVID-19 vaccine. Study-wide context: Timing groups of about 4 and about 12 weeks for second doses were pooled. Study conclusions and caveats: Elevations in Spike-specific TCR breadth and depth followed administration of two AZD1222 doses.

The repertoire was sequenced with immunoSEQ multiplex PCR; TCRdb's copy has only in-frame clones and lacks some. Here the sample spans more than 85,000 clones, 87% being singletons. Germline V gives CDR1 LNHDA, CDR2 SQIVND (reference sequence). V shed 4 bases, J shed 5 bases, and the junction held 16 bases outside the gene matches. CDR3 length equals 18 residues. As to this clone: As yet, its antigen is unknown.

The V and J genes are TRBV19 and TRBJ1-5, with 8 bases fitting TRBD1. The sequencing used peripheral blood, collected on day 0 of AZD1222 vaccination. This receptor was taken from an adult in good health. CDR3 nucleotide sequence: TGTGCCAGTAGTAGCCGTATCGGACAGGGAGGGATCGATCAGCCCCAGCATTTT. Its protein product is CASSSRIGQGGIDQPQHF.